These 25 T cell receptor beta chains originate from one sample sequenced in a study of T cell changes during pregnancy in multiple sclerosis. Libraries were prepared by immunoSEQ multiplex PCR; TCRdb keeps only in-frame clonotypes and omits some of them. The sample holds around 120,000 clones, approximately 91% seen once. The sequenced sample was peripheral blood, obtained after pregnancy. The receptors come from a female donor with multiple sclerosis, enrolled in a pregnancy study.

The V call is TRBV9, the J call TRBJ2-1; TRBD2 agrees at 11 bases. The CDR3 consists of 15 residues. The V and J ends lost 4 bases and 9 bases, in that order; junction bases with no gene match: 9. The germline gives CDR1 SGDLS, CDR2 YYNGEE. Here the CDR3 reads CASSTSGGEFREQFF. CDR3 coding DNA: TGTGCCAGCAGCACTAGCGGGGGAGAGTTCCGTGAGCAGTTCTTC.

The V call is TRBV2, the J call TRBJ1-1, with a tentative D call TRBD1 (5 bases). This CDR3 has 14 residues. Trimming took off 6 bases at V and 2 bases at J, with 13 bases between the two ends. CDR1 and CDR2 from the germline V gene are SNHLY and FYNNEI. The CDR3 spells CASSPRGGNTEAFF. CDR3 coding DNA: TGTGCCAGCAGCCCCCGGGGGGGAAACACTGAAGCTTTCTTT. Full variable domain (missing parts from reference TRBV2 and TRBJ1-1): EPEVTQTPSHQVTQMGQEVILRCVPISNHLYFYWYRQILGQKVEFLVSFYNNEISEKSEIFDDQFSVERPDGSNFTLKIRSTKLEDSAMYFCASSPRGGNTEAFFGQGTRLTVV.

This chain links TRBV2 with TRBJ2-3; TRBD2 aligns across 11 bases. This CDR3 comprises 16 residues. With V trimmed by 6 bases and J by 2 bases, 7 bases remained unmatched. CDR1 and CDR2 from the germline V gene are SNHLY and FYNNEI. The CDR3 region is CASRRVAGGSTDTQYF. The CDR3 DNA reads TGTGCCAGCAGGAGGGTAGCGGGGGGGTCCACAGATACGCAGTATTTT. Drawing the rest from reference TRBV2 and TRBJ2-3, the complete variable domain is EPEVTQTPSHQVTQMGQEVILRCVPISNHLYFYWYRQILGQKVEFLVSFYNNEISEKSEIFDDQFSVERPDGSNFTLKIRSTKLEDSAMYFCASRRVAGGSTDTQYFGPGTRLTVL.

The chain combines TRBV9 with TRBJ2-7; 8 bases agree with TRBD1. The CDR3 runs to 14 residues. Germline trimming cut 7 bases from V and 2 bases from J; bases unmatched to any gene: 8. Germline assignment: CDR1 SGDLS and CDR2 YYNGEE. CDR3 in DNA: TGTGCCAGCTCCTATGGACAGGGCACCTACGAGCAGTACTTC. Translation: CASSYGQGTYEQYF.

The genes are TRBV11-2 and TRBJ1-4, with D tentatively TRBD1 (5 bases). From germline, CDR1 is SGHAT and CDR2 FQNNGV. The CDR3 runs 16 residues. The V gene lost 1 base and the J gene lost 8 bases, with 17 bases spanning the gap. CDR3 in DNA: TGTGCCAGCAGCTTAGGGTCGCAGGGAATGAAAGAAAAACTGTTTTTT. Translation: CASSLGSQGMKEKLFF.

Here the CDR3 reads CASSIDAGTGNNNEQFF. CDR3 in DNA: TGTGCCAGTAGTATAGATGCCGGGACAGGCAACAACAATGAGCAGTTCTTC. The chain recombines TRBV19 with TRBJ2-1; 8 nucleotides line up with TRBD1. V shed 0 bases, J shed 5 bases, and the junction held 9 bases outside the gene matches. Germline CDR1 is LNHDA and CDR2 is SQIVND (reference sequence). CDR3 length: 17 amino acids.

In its sample, this clone was seen once. The CDR3 region has the DNA TGTGCCAGCAGTTTTACAGGGGTTGTGAACACTGAAGCTTTCTTT. Its protein is CASSFTGVVNTEAFF. The chain joins TRBV28 to TRBJ1-1, with 7 bases that match TRBD1. CDR3 length equals 15 residues. Germline CDR1 MDHEN, CDR2 SYDVKM. The J segment lost 0 bases and the V segment lost 3 bases, leaving 4 bases of the junction unmatched.

This rearrangement joins TRBV4-1 to TRBJ2-1; 10 positions agree with TRBD2. The ends lost 3 bases at V and 3 bases at J; junction bases unmatched: 11. The CDR3 is 18 amino acids. CDR1 and CDR2 from the germline V gene are MGHRA and YSYEKL. This CDR3 reads CASSHGPWVAGGYNEQFF. The CDR3 bases are TGCGCCAGCAGCCACGGCCCGTGGGTAGCGGGGGGCTACAATGAGCAGTTCTTC.

This clone occurred once. V is TRBV9 and J is TRBJ1-1, with 9 nucleotides matching TRBD1. V was clipped by 6 bases and J by 4 bases; unmatched bases: 10. CDR1 and CDR2 (germline): SGDLS, YYNGEE. The length of the CDR3 is 15 residues. DNA of the CDR3: TGTGCCAGCACCCCCCCCGGACAGGGGTTCACTGAAGCTTTCTTT. As protein: CASTPPGQGFTEAFF.

This rearrangement joins TRBV7-2 to TRBJ1-6, with TRBD1 identical over 9 bases. The germline CDR1 and CDR2 sequences are SGHTA and FQGNSA. The CDR3 has 16 amino acids. The J segment lost 8 bases and the V segment lost 4 bases, leaving 9 bases of the junction unmatched. The DNA of the CDR3 is TGTGCCAGCAGCTCCTTAGTGACAGGGGGATATTCACCCCTCCACTTT. It encodes CASSSLVTGGYSPLHF. The full variable domain, with the rest looked up from reference TRBV7-2 and TRBJ1-6, is GAGVSQSPSNKVTEKGKDVELRCDPISGHTALYWYRQSLGQGLEFLIYFQGNSAPDKSGLPSDRFSAERTGGSVSTLTIQRTQQEDSAVYLCASSSLVTGGYSPLHFGNGTRLTVT.

The J gene is TRBJ1-2, the V gene TRBV7-9; no definite D call. The length of the CDR3 is 14 residues. CDR1 is SEHNR and CDR2 is FQNEAQ in the germline V gene (reference sequence). Trimming shortened V by 1 base and J by 4 bases, and 10 bases separated the two germline ends. The CDR3 loop reads CASSLGGMGYGYTF. The CDR3 DNA follows: TGTGCCAGCAGCTTAGGAGGGATGGGCTATGGCTACACCTTC.

CDR3 residues: CSVEGTGENTEAFF. CDR3 sequence (DNA): TGCAGCGTTGAGGGAACAGGTGAGAACACTGAAGCTTTCTTT. This chain links TRBV29-1 with TRBJ1-1, with a possible D match to TRBD1 (5 bases). With 3 bases removed from V and 1 base from J, the gap between germline ends came to 12 bases. Per germline, CDR1 SQVTM and CDR2 ANQGSEA. The CDR3 length is 14 residues.

This clone was detected many times. This chain links TRBV5-1 with TRBJ2-1; D gene unclear. Trimming took off 3 bases at V and 0 bases at J, with 7 bases between the two ends. Germline CDR1 SGHRS, CDR2 YFSETQ. The CDR3 covers 14 residues. The CDR3 DNA sequence: TGCGCCAGCAGCTCTGGGCTCTCCTACAATGAGCAGTTCTTC. This gives the protein CASSSGLSYNEQFF.

The chain is built from TRBV7-8 and TRBJ2-2; 7 bases are shared with TRBD1. The CDR3 extends over 15 amino acids. The V segment lost 7 bases and the J segment 2 bases; nucleotides outside the gene matches: 7. Per germline, CDR1 SGHVS and CDR2 FQNEAQ. The CDR3 DNA reads TGTGCCAGCATCATAGGGACAGCCAACACCGGGGAGCTGTTTTTT. It translates to CASIIGTANTGELFF.

CDR3 loop: CASSLDPTGAYEQYF. CDR3 DNA: TGTGCCAGCAGCTTAGATCCGACAGGGGCCTACGAGCAGTACTTC. The chain uses TRBV11-2 and TRBJ2-7; the match to TRBD1 covers 8 bases. This CDR3 region has 15 residues. V lost 0 bases, J lost 2 bases, and 3 bases stayed unmatched. CDR1 is SGHAT, CDR2 FQNNGV, per germline.

The rearrangement uses TRBV5-6 and TRBJ1-2, with a weak D call TRBD1 (5 bases). The germline CDR1 and CDR2 sequences are SGHDT and YYEEEE. V lost 3 bases and J 7 bases, leaving 19 bases between the germline ends. This CDR3 spans 15 amino acids. CDR3 sequence: CASSWEGDRFGGYTF. The CDR3 nucleotides read TGTGCCAGCAGCTGGGAGGGAGACAGATTCGGTGGCTACACCTTC.

This clone was observed once. V gene TRBV9 combines with J gene TRBJ2-2, with 9 bases that match TRBD2. V gave up 0 bases and J gave up 7 bases; unmatched junction bases: 7. Germline CDR1 is SGDLS and CDR2 is YYNGEE. CDR3 length: 16 amino acids. Here the CDR3 reads CASSVGDSGGIGELFF. In DNA, the CDR3 is TGTGCCAGCAGCGTAGGGGATAGCGGGGGTATCGGGGAGCTGTTTTTT.

J is TRBJ1-2 and V is TRBV4-1, with D maybe TRBD1 (5 bases). The CDR3 covers 15 residues. From germline, CDR1 is MGHRA and CDR2 YSYEKL. Trimming stripped 2 bases from V and 4 bases from J, with 14 bases between. The CDR3 region has the DNA TGCGCCAGCAGCCAACGAGGCCAGGGAGGCTATGGCTACACCTTC. Its translation is CASSQRGQGGYGYTF.

This rearrangement joins TRBV6-1 to TRBJ1-6; D may be TRBD1 (6 bases). This CDR3 has 14 amino acids. The V gene lost 6 bases and the J gene lost 10 bases, with 16 bases spanning the gap. Germline CDR1 MNHNS, CDR2 SASEGT. The CDR3 DNA sequence: TGTGCCAGCAGCACGGACAGCCTACCCTCACCCCTCCACTTT. It translates to CASSTDSLPSPLHF.

The V gene is TRBV6-5, the J gene TRBJ1-1; D possibly corresponds to TRBD1 (5 bases). CDR1 and CDR2 (germline): MNHEY, SVGAGI. V was clipped by 2 bases and J by 4 bases, with 11 bases between them. The CDR3 covers 14 residues. This chain's CDR3 is CASSYGRVPTEAFF. DNA of the CDR3: TGTGCCAGCAGTTACGGCAGGGTACCCACTGAAGCTTTCTTT.

The chain joins TRBV6-1 to TRBJ1-1; TRBD1 agrees at 7 bases. This CDR3 has 16 residues. J was trimmed by 4 bases and V by 2 bases; bases with no gene match: 10. The V gene's germline CDR1 is MNHNS and CDR2 SASEGT. The CDR3 region is CASSEPGQALSTEAFF. In DNA, the CDR3 is TGTGCCAGCAGTGAACCCGGACAGGCCCTGAGCACTGAAGCTTTCTTT.

V is TRBV6-5 and J is TRBJ1-6; no clear D gene. The V end lost 5 bases, the J end lost 0 bases, and 8 bases lay between the germline ends. There are 15 residues in the CDR3. Germline V gene sequence: CDR1 MNHEY, CDR2 SVGAGI. CDR3 in amino acids: CASSRESSYNSPLHF. DNA of the CDR3: TGTGCCAGCAGTCGAGAGAGCTCCTATAATTCACCCCTCCACTTT.

The chain employs TRBV7-2 and TRBJ2-1; TRBD1 aligns across 7 bases. After removal of 5 bases from V and 2 bases from J, the junction contained 3 bases not matched to a gene. The CDR3 length is 14 residues. The germline CDR1 and CDR2 sequences are SGHTA and FQGNSA. The CDR3 loop reads CASSPGTAYNEQFF. The DNA for the CDR3 is TGTGCCAGCAGCCCCGGGACAGCCTACAATGAGCAGTTCTTC.

This CDR3 reads CATSAPGDYNEQFF. In DNA form, the CDR3 reads TGTGCCACCTCGGCCCCCGGGGACTACAATGAGCAGTTCTTC. The rearrangement uses TRBV4-2 and TRBJ2-1; D is possibly TRBD2 (5 bases). V lost 10 bases, J lost 3 bases, and 16 bases lay in between. CDR3 size: 14 residues. Germline V CDR1 and CDR2: LGHNA, YNFKEQ.

The chain employs TRBV6-1 and TRBJ2-1; 11 bases line up with TRBD2. The V gene's germline CDR1 is MNHNS and CDR2 SASEGT. This CDR3 spans 15 amino acids. The V gene end was trimmed by 1 base and the J gene end by 8 bases; junction bases not matched to a gene: 4. Here the CDR3 reads CASSEVAGGLDEQFF. The CDR3 nucleotides are TGTGCCAGCAGTGAAGTAGCGGGGGGGCTGGATGAGCAGTTCTTC.